This entry concerns a single TCR beta chain. The source of the sample is a study of blood T cell repertoires in COVID-19. As for the study in general: Sites across the United States, Italy and Spain contributed samples from acute and convalescent COVID-19.

Source study methods: Amplification of reference gene primers provided the estimated nucleated cell counts. Here immunoSEQ multiplex PCR was the method, and the copy in TCRdb shows in-frame clones only, minus some. D and trimming were read from the DNA, whereas the V and J calls and clone size are those reported in that table. Among hundreds of thousands of clones listed, 90% were seen once. V lost 4 bases to trimming and J lost 4 bases; unmatched junction nucleotides: 12. Germline CDR1 MGHRA, CDR2 YSYEKL. The CDR3 runs 18 residues. Adults between roughly 18 and 90 years of age took part from some 25 US areas. Cohort placement rested on clinical history that participants reported themselves.

This chain connects TRBV4-1 to TRBJ2-1; 11 nucleotides match TRBD2. Sequencing was performed on PBMCs or T cells enriched from blood (not recorded which). This clonotype originated in a woman aged 18-29 years with acute COVID-19. The CDR3 here is CASSRAYRLAGYYNEQFF. CDR3 DNA sequence: TGCGCCAGCAGCCGCGCCTATAGACTAGCGGGGTATTACAATGAGCAGTTCTTC.